One and the same sample provided the 22 T cell receptor beta chains below, sequenced in a study of Graves' ophthalmopathy and Graves' hyperthyroidism. The authors amplified TCR beta CDR3 regions, and they did so from RNA transcripts for repertoire sequencing. HTBI-primed RT-PCR formed the first round, and a multiplex PCR formed the second. MiXCR, run by TCRdb on the multiplex PCR reads, gives a single entry per CDR3 protein. This sample carries hundreds of thousands of distinct CDR3 sequences, 20% to 25% of them seen once, and the ten largest clones take approximately 6.9%. Sample: peripheral blood. These receptors originate from a woman aged 18-35 years with stable Graves' hyperthyroidism. Some clones in this sample may be carry-over from other donors' samples.

J is TRBJ2-7 and V is TRBV30; D not resolved. Trimming stripped 1 base from V and 4 bases from J, with 8 bases between. The germline CDR1 and CDR2 sequences are GTSNPN and SVGIG (reference sequence). CDR3 size: 12 residues. The CDR3 reads CAWSGTGYEQYF. CDR3 DNA: TGTGCCTGGAGTGGTACTGGGTACGAGCAGTACTTC.

This clonotype came up many times. J is TRBJ2-5 and V is TRBV6-5; 13 bases are a match to TRBD2. In germline, CDR1 is MNHEY, CDR2 SVGAGI. The V segment lost 9 bases and the J segment 3 bases; nucleotides outside the gene matches: 7. The CDR3 is 15 amino acids. The CDR3 DNA reads TGTGCCAGTTCCCCGGGACTAGCGGGGAAAGAGACCCAGTACTTC. It is translated as CASSPGLAGKETQYF.

In this sample, this clonotype turned up many times. The J gene is TRBJ2-5, the V gene TRBV20-1; D unclear. Trimming shortened V by 0 bases and J by 0 bases, and 11 bases separated the two germline ends. Germline loops: CDR1 DFQATT, CDR2 SNEGSKA (reference sequence). This CDR3 has 15 residues. CDR3 sequence reads: CSARDRFKNQETQYF. DNA for the CDR3: TGCAGTGCTAGAGATCGTTTCAAGAACCAAGAGACCCAGTACTTC.

This clonotype appeared many times. CDR3 nucleotide sequence: TGTGCCAGCAGTTACTCTCGTTCCTCCGGCCATGGCTACACCTTC. This sequence encodes CASSYSRSSGHGYTF. This chain joins TRBV6-5 and TRBJ1-2, with D hard to call. Trimming left V 0 bases short and J 6 bases short, with 14 bases between. Germline V gene sequence: CDR1 MNHEY, CDR2 SVGAGI. The CDR3 totals 15 residues.

This clonotype was seen at least ten times. In nucleotides, the CDR3 is TGTGCCACCAGCAGAGATCCTCGGACTTACAATCAGCCCCAGCATTTT. It encodes CATSRDPRTYNQPQHF. This chain connects TRBV15 to TRBJ1-5; D not certain. CDR3 size: 16 residues. Per the germline V gene, CDR1 is LNHNV and CDR2 is YYDKDF (reference sequence). Trimming removed 0 bases from V and 3 bases from J, with 12 bases in between.

This clonotype came up a few times. The chain combines TRBV30 with TRBJ2-2; D unresolved. CDR3 length equals 14 residues. In germline, CDR1 is GTSNPN, CDR2 SVGIG (reference sequence). V was shortened by 3 bases and J by 6 bases, with 14 bases between the two germline ends. The DNA of the CDR3 is TGTGCCTGGAGCGTCCCCGGCGAGGCCGGGGAGCTGTTTTTT. Translating it yields CAWSVPGEAGELFF.

This clonotype was picked up many times. The V call is TRBV28, the J call TRBJ2-7; TRBD2 agrees at 7 bases. CDR3 length: 16 amino acids. The trim removed 5 bases at V and 0 bases at J, leaving 10 bases unmatched. Per the germline V gene, CDR1 is MDHEN and CDR2 is SYDVKM. The CDR3 spells CASSTIAGRSSYEQYF. In DNA, the CDR3 is TGTGCCAGCAGTACCATAGCGGGCCGAAGCTCCTACGAGCAGTACTTC.

At least ten counts were recorded for this clonotype. The chain links TRBV11-3 to TRBJ1-1; D possibly corresponds to TRBD1 (5 bases). Germline V CDR1 and CDR2: SGHNT, YENEEA. This CDR3 is 12 amino acids long. V was pared by 1 base and J by 10 bases, with 10 bases between. The CDR3 DNA follows: TGTGCCAGCAGCTTAGGGCAGGGCTCAGCTTTCTTT. It yields the protein CASSLGQGSAFF.

The sample holds many counts of this clonotype. V and J are TRBV28 and TRBJ1-1, with D tentatively TRBD1 (5 bases). Trimming stripped 10 bases from V and 10 bases from J, with 7 bases between. This CDR3 is built from 8 residues. Germline values: CDR1 MDHEN, CDR2 SYDVKM. This chain's CDR3 is CATQGAFF. The CDR3 DNA is TGTGCCACCCAGGGAGCTTTCTTT.

This clonotype was found once. Likely a read error: the CDR3 ends without its conserved phenylalanine or tryptophan. This chain links TRBV6-5 with TRBJ2-7; 10 bases are a match to TRBD2. Germline V gene sequence: CDR1 MNHEY, CDR2 SVGAGI. V lost 0 bases, J lost 5 bases, and 4 bases stayed unmatched. CDR3 length: 15 amino acids. Here the CDR3 DNA reads TGTGCCAGCAGTTACTCGCGCCTAGCGGGAGACGAGCAGTACTAC. Residues: CASSYSRLAGDEQYY.

In its sample, this clonotype was seen many times. J is TRBJ1-1 and V is TRBV6-5; D is unclear. Looked up from germline, CDR1 is MNHEY and CDR2 is SVGAGI. There are 14 residues in the CDR3. Trimming took 2 bases from V and 6 from J, leaving 13 bases between them. DNA for the CDR3: TGTGCCAGCAGTTACACAAACCAGGTGGCTGAAGCTTTCTTT. Encoded protein: CASSYTNQVAEAFF.

As to this clonotype: A much bigger clone sits one base away, suggesting this may be a read error. The CDR3 carries no conserved terminal phenylalanine or tryptophan, so it likely arises from a read error. The chain has TRBV7-3 and TRBJ2-2; D not certain. Trimming pared 1 base from V and 1 base from J, leaving 10 bases between. CDR1 SGHTA and CDR2 FQGTGA come from the germline V gene. The CDR3 is made up of 16 amino acids. The CDR3 here is CASSLMVVKNTGELFV. The CDR3 region has the DNA TGTGCCAGCAGCTTAATGGTGGTGAAGAACACCGGGGAGCTGTTTGTT.

This clonotype was counted between two and nine times. The chain combines TRBV28 with TRBJ1-2; TRBD1 matches at 12 bases. CDR1 and CDR2 (germline): MDHEN, SYDVKM. The V and J ends lost 4 bases and 8 bases, in that order; junction bases with no gene match: 11. CDR3 length: 16 amino acids. In DNA, the CDR3 is TGTGCCAGCAGTTCTCTGCTTCGGGACAGGGGGCTCGGCTACACCTTC. Protein sequence: CASSSLLRDRGLGYTF.

This clonotype was recorded at least ten times. The chain employs TRBV30 and TRBJ2-2; possible D gene TRBD1, 7 bases. V lost 3 bases and J lost 5, with 10 bases in between. Germline values: CDR1 GTSNPN, CDR2 SVGIG (reference sequence). The CDR3 has 13 amino acids. The CDR3 DNA is TGTGCCTGGAGGACAGGGAGGACCGGGGAGCTGTTTTTT. This gives the protein CAWRTGRTGELFF.

This clonotype was found many times. The chain is built from TRBV5-6 and TRBJ2-7; tentatively, D is TRBD1 or TRBD2 (5 bases each). Deletions cut 4 bases from V and 4 bases from J, with 18 bases between. This CDR3 region has 15 residues. Germline V gives CDR1 SGHDT, CDR2 YYEEEE. The CDR3 protein is CASSPSLRDRYEQYF. The CDR3 nucleotides read TGTGCCAGCAGCCCATCCCTCCGGGACCGGTACGAGCAGTACTTC.

This clonotype was seen at least ten times. The rearrangement uses TRBV12-3 or TRBV12-4 and TRBJ1-5; no clear D. V was cut by 11 bases and J by 9 bases, with 20 bases left in between. The CDR3 is made up of 13 amino acids. The CDR3 sequence is CAVSRGGRWPQHF. The DNA for the CDR3 is TGTGCCGTATCACGGGGAGGGCGTTGGCCCCAGCATTTT.

The chain employs TRBV6-1 and TRBJ1-5; 7 bases map to TRBD1. The CDR3 length is 13 residues. The junction had 8 bases not matched to a gene; V was cut back by 9 bases and J by 6 bases. CDR1 and CDR2 (germline): MNHNS, SASEGT. DNA for the CDR3: TGTGCCAGTGGACAGGAGTACGGTCAGCCCCAGCATTTT. It is translated as CASGQEYGQPQHF.

This clonotype was recorded at least ten times. The gene calls are TRBV7-9 and TRBJ2-7; D possibly corresponds to TRBD2 (6 bases). The CDR3 length is 13 residues. Trimming cost V 7 bases and J 5 bases, with 15 bases left between them. Germline CDR1 reads SEHNR; CDR2 reads FQNEAQ (reference sequence). CDR3 nucleotide sequence: TGTGCCAGCACGTGGAGGGGAACCAACGAGCAGTACTTC. This sequence encodes CASTWRGTNEQYF.

The chain couples TRBV3-1 to TRBJ1-1; possibly TRBD1 for D (6 bases). The length of the CDR3 is 14 residues. From germline, CDR1 is LGHDT and CDR2 YNNKEL (reference sequence). The ends were cut back, 4 bases at V and 3 bases at J, with 12 bases in the middle. The CDR3 is CASSPNGQYTEAFF. The CDR3 nucleotides read TGTGCCAGCAGCCCGAATGGACAGTACACTGAAGCTTTCTTT.

The table lists this clonotype with many counts. The rearrangement links TRBV5-1 to TRBJ2-5; D gene ambiguous. V lost 0 bases, J lost 2 bases, and 11 bases lay in between. CDR1 is SGHRS and CDR2 is YFSETQ in the germline V gene. This CDR3 region has 15 residues. The CDR3 loop reads CASSLVADGQETQYF. The DNA of the CDR3 is TGCGCCAGCAGCTTGGTGGCAGACGGACAAGAGACCCAGTACTTC.

The chain employs TRBV13 and TRBJ1-1; 12 bases align to TRBD1. This CDR3 has 15 residues. Germline trimming cut 5 bases from V and 6 bases from J; bases unmatched to any gene: 7. Germline V gene sequence: CDR1 PRHDT, CDR2 FYEKMQ (reference sequence). CDR3 sequence: CASSQGQGAVAEAFF. In DNA, the CDR3 is TGTGCCAGCAGCCAGGGACAGGGGGCCGTAGCTGAAGCTTTCTTT.

This clonotype was observed at least ten times. The V and J genes are TRBV5-1 and TRBJ1-1; 8 nucleotides agree with TRBD1. There are 16 residues in the CDR3. Unmatched junction bases numbered 9, after V lost 4 bases and J lost 1 base. CDR1 and CDR2 (germline): SGHRS, YFSETQ. CDR3 amino acids: CASSIGQGVGNTEAFF. In DNA, the CDR3 is TGCGCCAGCAGCATCGGACAGGGCGTCGGGAACACTGAAGCTTTCTTT.